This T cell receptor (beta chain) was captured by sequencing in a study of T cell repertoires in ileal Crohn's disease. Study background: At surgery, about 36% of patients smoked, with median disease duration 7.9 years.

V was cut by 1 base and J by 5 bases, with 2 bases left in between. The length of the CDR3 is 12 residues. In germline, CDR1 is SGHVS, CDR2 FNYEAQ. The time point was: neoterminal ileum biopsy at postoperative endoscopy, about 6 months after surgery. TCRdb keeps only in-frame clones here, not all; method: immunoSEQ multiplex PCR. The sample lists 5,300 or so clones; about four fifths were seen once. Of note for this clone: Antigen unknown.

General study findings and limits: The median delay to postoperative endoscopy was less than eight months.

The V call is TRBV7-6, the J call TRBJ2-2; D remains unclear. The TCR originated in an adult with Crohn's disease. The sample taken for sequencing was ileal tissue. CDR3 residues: CASSLETGELFF. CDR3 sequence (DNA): TGTGCCAGCAGCTTAGAGACCGGGGAGCTGTTTTTT.